This T cell receptor (beta chain) was sequenced during a study of shared clonotypes between healthy human individuals. Study-level points and caveats: In this cohort, only blood was sampled, and tissue repertoires likely differ.

Positive CCR7 selection of CD45RO-negative cells yielded the naive CD8 cells, and terminally differentiated effector memory CD45RA+ cells were excluded. V shed 5 bases and J 2 bases; nucleotides not matched to a gene: 9. CDR1 is SGHNT and CDR2 is YYREEE in the germline V gene (reference sequence). This CDR3 has 16 amino acids. The authors' processing: Junction-only immunoSEQ sequences carried no quality scores, so filtering differed. Clones were read by immunoSEQ multiplex PCR, and TCRdb kept only the in-frame ones, dropping some. V, J and clone size derive from that table, while D and trimming were established from the DNA sequence. In the table there are hundreds of thousands of clones, about 91% of which are singletons. With respect to this clone: Antigen specificity is unknown.

The sequence was obtained from a man aged 25-45 years in good health. The J gene is TRBJ2-7, the V gene TRBV5-4; 11 nucleotides align to TRBD1. The sequencing sample was made of naive CD8+ T cells sorted from blood. The DNA of the CDR3 is TGTGCCAGCAGTTACGGACAGGGGGCAATGACCTACGAGCAGTACTTC. Protein sequence: CASSYGQGAMTYEQYF.